These 27 T cell receptor beta chains share one sample of origin, sequenced in a study of cytomegalovirus exposure and HLA in healthy donors. Primers included in the PCR were 60 Vbeta and 13 Jbeta primers. Here immunoSEQ multiplex PCR was the method, and the copy in TCRdb shows in-frame clones only, minus some. The table includes about 160,000 clones, 65% to 85% detected once. Sequencing input: PBMCs. The receptors were sampled from a man in his 60s in good health and CMV-seronegative.

The sample holds one count of this clone. The J gene is TRBJ1-2, the V gene TRBV7-3; 7 bases map to TRBD1. This CDR3 has 15 amino acids. After removal of 5 bases from V and 6 bases from J, the junction contained 12 bases not matched to a gene. Germline V CDR1 and CDR2: SGHTA, FQGTGA. CDR3 sequence reads: CASSLQTGRKDGYTF. The DNA of the CDR3 is TGTGCCAGCAGCCTGCAGACAGGGCGAAAAGATGGCTACACCTTC.

J is TRBJ2-7 and V is TRBV7-9; TRBD2 agrees at 13 bases. V shed 5 bases and J 5 bases; nucleotides not matched to a gene: 3. The CDR3 totals 14 residues. Per the germline V gene, CDR1 is SEHNR and CDR2 is FQNEAQ (reference sequence). CDR3 region: CASSPGLAGNEQYF. The CDR3 region has the DNA TGTGCCAGCAGCCCGGGACTAGCGGGGAACGAGCAGTACTTC. Full variable domain (remainder filled in from reference TRBV7-9 and TRBJ2-7): DTGVSQNPRHKITKRGQNVTFRCDPISEHNRLYWYRQTLGQGPEFLTYFQNEAQLEKSRLLSDRFSAERPKGSFSTLEIQRTEQGDSAMYLCASSPGLAGNEQYFGPGTRLTVT.

V is TRBV4-1 and J is TRBJ2-3; 8 nucleotides line up with TRBD2. This CDR3 has 14 amino acids. In germline, CDR1 is MGHRA, CDR2 YSYEKL. After removal of 3 bases from V and 4 bases from J, the junction contained 3 bases not matched to a gene. The DNA of the CDR3 is TGCGCCAGCAGCCAGAGCGGGGGCCCAGATACGCAGTATTTT. It yields the protein CASSQSGGPDTQYF.

This clone was seen a single time. The rearrangement links TRBV28 to TRBJ2-5; D might be TRBD2 (7 bases). This CDR3 contains 13 residues. In germline, CDR1 is MDHEN, CDR2 SYDVKM. Deletions cut 10 bases from V and 3 bases from J, with 15 bases between. The CDR3: CATSKGGKETQYF. Written as DNA, the CDR3 is TGTGCCACCTCGAAGGGGGGGAAAGAGACCCAGTACTTC.

The chain uses TRBV6-5 and TRBJ2-1; D gene unclear. The CDR3 consists of 12 residues. The germline CDR1 and CDR2 sequences are MNHEY and SVGAGI. V was shortened by 6 bases and J by 4 bases, with 7 bases between the two germline ends. The CDR3 sequence is CASSTRYNEQFF. In DNA, the CDR3 is TGTGCCAGCAGCACCCGGTACAATGAGCAGTTCTTC.

This clone has more than one count but fewer than ten. V gene TRBV11-2 combines with J gene TRBJ2-1; TRBD2 matches 9 bases. J lost 10 bases, V lost 5 bases, and 12 bases had no gene match. CDR1 and CDR2 from the germline V gene are SGHAT and FQNNGV. This CDR3 has 15 amino acids. The CDR3 DNA sequence: TGTGCCAGCAGCCCTGCCGGGACTAGCCGAGAGGAGCAGTTCTTC. Its translation is CASSPAGTSREEQFF. Variable domain in full (rest from reference TRBV11-2 and TRBJ2-1): EAGVAQSPRYKIIEKRQSVAFWCNPISGHATLYWYQQILGQGPKLLIQFQNNGVVDDSQLPKDRFSAERLKGVDSTLKIQPAKLEDSAVYLCASSPAGTSREEQFFGPGTRLTVL.

The CDR3 here is CASRGGISYEQYF. CDR3 sequence (DNA): TGTGCCAGCAGAGGCGGGATCTCCTACGAGCAGTACTTC. This chain links TRBV6-1 with TRBJ2-7, with a weak D call TRBD2 (6 bases). V was pared by 6 bases and J by 0 bases, with 9 bases between. From germline, CDR1 is MNHNS and CDR2 SASEGT. The CDR3 runs to 13 residues.

The rearrangement uses TRBV7-2 and TRBJ1-5, with 11 nucleotides matching TRBD1. V lost 5 bases, J lost 7 bases, and 7 bases stayed unmatched. The CDR3 spans 15 residues. The germline gives CDR1 SGHTA, CDR2 FQGNSA. CDR3 nucleotides: TGTGCCAGCAGCCCTAGGACAGGGGGCCGCCAGCCCCAGCATTTT. Amino acids: CASSPRTGGRQPQHF. The full variable domain, rest sourced from reference TRBV7-2 and TRBJ1-5, is GAGVSQSPSNKVTEKGKDVELRCDPISGHTALYWYRQSLGQGLEFLIYFQGNSAPDKSGLPSDRFSAERTGGSVSTLTIQRTQQEDSAVYLCASSPRTGGRQPQHFGDGTRLSIL.

The gene calls are TRBV6-1 and TRBJ2-5, with a weak D call TRBD1 (5 bases). V dropped 7 bases and J dropped 0 bases, with 15 bases sitting between them. This CDR3 has 15 residues. Germline V CDR1 and CDR2: MNHNS, SASEGT. The CDR3 here is CASTRLTVHQETQYF. CDR3 bases: TGTGCCAGCACAAGATTGACAGTTCACCAAGAGACCCAGTACTTC.

V gene TRBV2 combines with J gene TRBJ2-7; TRBD1 aligns across 9 bases. This CDR3 is built from 15 residues. Germline CDR1 reads SNHLY; CDR2 reads FYNNEI. V lost 10 bases, J lost 6 bases, and 16 bases stayed unmatched. The CDR3 DNA is TGTGCCACCGGACAGGGGATTATCCTGAGGGGCGAGCAGTACTTC. This translates into CATGQGIILRGEQYF.

This chain joins TRBV18 and TRBJ2-5, with a weak D call TRBD2 (6 bases). Trimming cost V 3 bases and J 1 base, with 9 bases left between them. The CDR3 contains 14 residues. Germline CDR1 is KGHSH and CDR2 is LQKENI. The CDR3 region is CASSPGGSQETQYF. CDR3 DNA sequence: TGTGCCAGCTCACCTGGGGGGTCCCAAGAGACCCAGTACTTC.

The V call is TRBV7-3, the J call TRBJ2-3, with a possible D match to TRBD2 (6 bases). Germline V gene lookup returns CDR1 SGHTA and CDR2 FQGTGA. Trimming pared 2 bases from V and 7 bases from J, leaving 13 bases between. The CDR3 contains 14 residues. CDR3 in amino acids: CASSLAGLGNTQYF. CDR3 in DNA: TGTGCCAGCAGCTTAGCGGGGCTCGGGAATACGCAGTATTTT.

The gene calls are TRBV23-1 and TRBJ2-1, with 12 positions matching TRBD2. TRBV23-1 is an ORF for which the function is uncertain. The ends lost 0 bases at V and 9 bases at J; junction bases unmatched: 6. The CDR3 is made up of 16 amino acids. CDR3 sequence: CASSQSPSGRATEQFF. CDR3 bases: TGCGCCAGCAGTCAATCACCTAGCGGGAGGGCCACTGAGCAGTTCTTC.

The chain has TRBV19 and TRBJ1-2; D perhaps matches TRBD1 (6 bases). Trimming cost V 1 base and J 4 bases, with 13 bases left between them. This CDR3 is 15 amino acids long. Looked up from germline, CDR1 is LNHDA and CDR2 is SQIVND (reference sequence). The CDR3 spells CASSIGPGGAYGYTF. The CDR3 bases are TGTGCCAGTAGTATAGGCCCGGGGGGGGCCTATGGCTACACCTTC. Full variable domain (missing parts from reference TRBV19 and TRBJ1-2): DGGITQSPKYLFRKEGQNVTLSCEQNLNHDAMYWYRQDPGQGLRLIYYSQIVNDFQKGDIAEGYSVSREKKESFPLTVTSAQKNPTAFYLCASSIGPGGAYGYTFGSGTRLTVV.

Notes on this clone: Distinct nucleotide sequences in the sample also encode this CDR3. The CDR3 reads CASRPGTGAEKLFF. CDR3 DNA: TGTGCCAGTAGACCCGGGACAGGGGCTGAAAAACTGTTTTTT. The rearrangement links TRBV19 to TRBJ1-4; 10 bases agree with TRBD1. Germline values: CDR1 LNHDA, CDR2 SQIVND (reference sequence). Trimming at V came to 6 bases and at J to 7 bases, leaving 5 bases not matched to a gene. The CDR3 sequence is 14 residues long. The full variable domain, its missing parts supplied by reference TRBV19 and TRBJ1-4, is DGGITQSPKYLFRKEGQNVTLSCEQNLNHDAMYWYRQDPGQGLRLIYYSQIVNDFQKGDIAEGYSVSREKKESFPLTVTSAQKNPTAFYLCASRPGTGAEKLFFGSGTQLSVL.

Regarding this clone: At one boundary the junction diverges from the germline segment, which might be a read error. The V call is TRBV5-1, the J call TRBJ2-7; 10 positions agree with TRBD1. Germline V lookup: CDR1 SGHRS, CDR2 YFSETQ. This CDR3 contains 16 residues. The CDR3 reads CASSLGVTGGNYEQYF. In nucleotides, the CDR3 is TGCGCCAGCAGTTTGGGGGTGACAGGGGGCAACTACGAGCAGTACTTC.

This clone has just a few counts. At one end, the junction sequence differs from germline, possibly due to a read error. The V call is TRBV7-9, the J call TRBJ1-4; 12 bases fit TRBD1. The CDR3 runs 18 residues. Germline V lookup: CDR1 SEHNR, CDR2 FQNEAQ (reference sequence). The DNA for the CDR3 is TGTTCCAGCAGCATCGGGACAGGGGGCGCGAGTATTCATGAAAAACTGTTTTTT. Translated, it gives CSSSIGTGGASIHEKLFF.

This rearrangement joins TRBV6-6 to TRBJ2-3, with TRBD2 matching over 7 bases. V was clipped by 2 bases and J by 1 base; unmatched bases: 0. This CDR3 is built from 14 residues. Germline V gives CDR1 MNHNY, CDR2 SVGAGI (reference sequence). In DNA, the CDR3 is TGTGCCAGCAGTTACGCGGGAGGCACAGATACGCAGTATTTT. Protein: CASSYAGGTDTQYF.

This clone was counted between two and nine times. This rearrangement joins TRBV2 to TRBJ2-5; 14 positions match TRBD2. V lost 6 bases and J lost 5; bases outside the gene matches: 2. Germline V gene sequence: CDR1 SNHLY, CDR2 FYNNEI. This CDR3 comprises 14 residues. In DNA, the CDR3 is TGTGCCAGCAGACGACTAGCGGGAGGGGAGACCCAGTACTTC. This codes for CASRRLAGGETQYF.

This sequence joins TRBV10-3 and TRBJ2-2, with 10 bases fitting TRBD1. The CDR3 sequence is 13 residues long. Trimming took 8 bases from V and 3 from J; bases not matched to a gene: 0. The germline V gene has CDR1 ENHRY and CDR2 SYGVKD. Here the CDR3 reads CAIGQGDTGELFF. The CDR3, as DNA: TGTGCCATCGGACAGGGGGACACCGGGGAGCTGTTTTTT.

This clone has just a few counts. Germline and junction disagree at one end, which may indicate a read error. The genes are TRBV7-9 and TRBJ1-2; D is uncertain. CDR3 length: 13 residues. Germline V gene data show CDR1 as SEHNR and CDR2 as FQNEAQ (reference sequence). CDR3 bases: TGTTCCAGCAGCCTGGGGAGGGCGAGAGGCTACACCTTC. Encoded protein: CSSSLGRARGYTF.

The chain links TRBV7-6 to TRBJ1-3; 9 bases line up with TRBD1. In germline, CDR1 is SGHVS, CDR2 FNYEAQ. V trimming: 5 bases; J trimming: 4 bases; junction bases outside the gene matches: 6. This CDR3 is 15 amino acids long. The CDR3 coding sequence is TGTGCCAGCAGCAGGGACAGGGAACTCGGAAACACCATATATTTT. It codes for CASSRDRELGNTIYF.

The chain couples TRBV9 to TRBJ2-5; 7 bases are a match to TRBD2. The CDR3 is 16 amino acids. The junction had 17 bases not matched to a gene; V was cut back by 7 bases and J by 5 bases. Germline V gene data show CDR1 as SGDLS and CDR2 as YYNGEE. CDR3 nucleotides: TGTGCCAGCTCCCCCGGGGCTAGCGGCCTGGCGGAGACCCAGTACTTC. Protein product: CASSPGASGLAETQYF.

This rearrangement joins TRBV9 to TRBJ2-7; maybe TRBD1 (5 bases). Germline CDR1 reads SGDLS; CDR2 reads YYNGEE. The CDR3 spans 14 residues. V was cut by 4 bases and J by 6 bases, with 17 bases left in between. CDR3 nucleotide sequence: TGTGCCAGCAGCCCCTTCCCCAGGGCACGCGAGCAGTACTTC. Its protein is CASSPFPRAREQYF.

There are a few counts of this clone. This chain joins TRBV7-2 and TRBJ1-2; a weak D match, TRBD1 (6 bases). The CDR3 extends over 15 amino acids. Germline CDR1 is SGHTA and CDR2 is FQGNSA. V shed 0 bases and J shed 4 bases, with 12 bases lying between them. The CDR3 DNA is TGTGCCAGCAGCTTAGCGGGGGGGCAGCGCTATGGCTACACCTTC. This encodes CASSLAGGQRYGYTF.

In this sample, this clone turned up once. This rearrangement joins TRBV7-2 to TRBJ2-7; 8 bases align to TRBD1. The J segment lost 4 bases and the V segment lost 5 bases, leaving 4 bases of the junction unmatched. The CDR3 is 13 residues long. The germline gives CDR1 SGHTA, CDR2 FQGNSA. The CDR3 protein is CASSPGQEYEQYF. For the CDR3, the DNA is TGTGCCAGCAGCCCGGGACAGGAATACGAGCAGTACTTC.

The chain has TRBV7-2 and TRBJ1-2; D is possibly TRBD1 (6 bases). With 3 bases removed from V and 0 bases from J, the gap between germline ends came to 11 bases. CDR1 and CDR2 from the germline V gene are SGHTA and FQGNSA. This CDR3 contains 15 residues. DNA for the CDR3: TGTGCCAGCAGCTTGCGGACAGCTGCTAACTATGGCTACACCTTC. It yields the protein CASSLRTAANYGYTF.